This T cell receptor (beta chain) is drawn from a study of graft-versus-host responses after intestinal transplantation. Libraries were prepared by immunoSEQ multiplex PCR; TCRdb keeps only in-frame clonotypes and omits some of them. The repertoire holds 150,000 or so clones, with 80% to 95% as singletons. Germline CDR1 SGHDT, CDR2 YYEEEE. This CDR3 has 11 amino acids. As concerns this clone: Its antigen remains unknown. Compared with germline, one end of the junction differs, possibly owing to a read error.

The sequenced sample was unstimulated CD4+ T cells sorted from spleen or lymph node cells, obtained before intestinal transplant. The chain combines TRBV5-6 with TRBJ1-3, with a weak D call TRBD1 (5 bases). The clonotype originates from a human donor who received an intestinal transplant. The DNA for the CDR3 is TGTGCCAGCAGCCTCAGAGGGGACTTACATTTT. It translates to CASSLRGDLHF. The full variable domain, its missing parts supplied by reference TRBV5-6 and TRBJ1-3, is DAGVTQSPTHLIKTRGQQVTLRCSPKSGHDTVSWYQQALGQGPQFIFQYYEEEERQRGNFPDRFSGHQFPNYSSELNVNALLLGDSALYLCASSLRGDLHFGEGSWLTVV.